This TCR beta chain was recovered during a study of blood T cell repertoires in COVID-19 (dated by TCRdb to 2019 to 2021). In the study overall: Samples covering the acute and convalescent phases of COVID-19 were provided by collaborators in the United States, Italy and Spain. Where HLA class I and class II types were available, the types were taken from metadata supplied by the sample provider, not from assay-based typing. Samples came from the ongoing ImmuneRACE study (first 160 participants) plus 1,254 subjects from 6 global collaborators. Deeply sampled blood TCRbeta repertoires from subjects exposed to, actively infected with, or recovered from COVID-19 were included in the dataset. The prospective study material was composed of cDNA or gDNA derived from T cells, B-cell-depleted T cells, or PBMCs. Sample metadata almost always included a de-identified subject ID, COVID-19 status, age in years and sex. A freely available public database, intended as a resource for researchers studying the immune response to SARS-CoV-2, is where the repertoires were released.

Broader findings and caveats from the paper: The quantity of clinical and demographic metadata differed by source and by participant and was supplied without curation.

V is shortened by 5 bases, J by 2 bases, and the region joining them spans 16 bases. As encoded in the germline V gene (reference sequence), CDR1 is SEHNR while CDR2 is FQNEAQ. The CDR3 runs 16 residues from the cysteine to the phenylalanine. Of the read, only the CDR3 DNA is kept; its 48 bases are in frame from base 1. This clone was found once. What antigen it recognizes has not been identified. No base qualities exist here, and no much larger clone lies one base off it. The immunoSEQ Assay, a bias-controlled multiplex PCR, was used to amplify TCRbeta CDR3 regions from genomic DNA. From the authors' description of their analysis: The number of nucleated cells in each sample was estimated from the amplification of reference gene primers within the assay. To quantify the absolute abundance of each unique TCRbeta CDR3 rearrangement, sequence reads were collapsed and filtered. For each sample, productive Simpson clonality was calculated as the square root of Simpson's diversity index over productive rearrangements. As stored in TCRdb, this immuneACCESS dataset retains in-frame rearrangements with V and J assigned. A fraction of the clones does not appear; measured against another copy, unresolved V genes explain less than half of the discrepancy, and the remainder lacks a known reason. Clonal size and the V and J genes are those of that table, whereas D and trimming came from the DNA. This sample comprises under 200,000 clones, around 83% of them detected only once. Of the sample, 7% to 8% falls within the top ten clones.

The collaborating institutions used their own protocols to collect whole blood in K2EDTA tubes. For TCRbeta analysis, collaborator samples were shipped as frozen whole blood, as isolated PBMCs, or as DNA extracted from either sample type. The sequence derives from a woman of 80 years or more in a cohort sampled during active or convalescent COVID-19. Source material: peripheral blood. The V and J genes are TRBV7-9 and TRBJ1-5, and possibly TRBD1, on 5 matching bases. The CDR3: CASSRGGLGGNQPQHF. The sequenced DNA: TGTGCCAGCAGCCGTGGGGGGTTAGGGGGCAATCAGCCCCAGCATTTT.